Listed below are T cell receptor beta chains from one sample, sequenced in a study of blood T cell repertoires in COVID-19. The method was immunoSEQ multiplex PCR; TCRdb's version includes in-frame clones alone and lacks a portion of them. The data hold about 80,000 clones, with roughly 80% observed a single time. The sample comprised peripheral blood. These receptors were taken from a woman in her 70s with acute or convalescent COVID-19. Both conserved end residues are part of each CDR3. D genes are given only for firm matches. Clone size is stated in some rows and not others, as once, few, many or a class when expanded.

d_gene,abundance,j_gene,v_gene,CDR3nt,CDR3aa
NA,once,TRBJ1-1,TRBV18,TGTGCCAGCTCGCGGGACGGGAAAAACACTGAAGCTTTCTTT,CASSRDGKNTEAFF
TRBD1,NA,TRBJ2-2,TRBV2,TGTGCCAGCAGTGAAGCGGGACAGGGATTTAGTTCCGGGGAGCTGTTTTTT,CASSEAGQGFSSGELFF
TRBD1,NA,TRBJ1-3,TRBV2,TGTGCCAGCAAGGGGACAGGGGGCTCTGGAAACACCATATATTTT,CASKGTGGSGNTIYF
NA,NA,TRBJ2-3,TRBV29-1,TGCAGCGTCAACCCGACAGCTACAGATACGCAGTATTTT,CSVNPTATDTQYF
NA,NA,TRBJ1-5,TRBV7-2,TGTGCCAGCAGCTTCACAGGGAATCAGCCCCAGCATTTT,CASSFTGNQPQHF
TRBD1,NA,TRBJ2-1,TRBV11-3,TGTGCCAGCAGCTTAAGGGGACAGTCGAGCTCCTACAATGAGCAGTTCTTC,CASSLRGQSSSYNEQFF
TRBD1,once,TRBJ2-2,TRBV10-3,TGTGCCATCGGCCGACAGGGGGATTCCGGGGAGCTGTTTTTT,CAIGRQGDSGELFF
TRBD1,NA,TRBJ2-5,TRBV28,TGTGCCAGCAGTCGCGACAGGGTCCAAGAGACCCAGTACTTC,CASSRDRVQETQYF
NA,NA,TRBJ2-1,TRBV10-3,TGTGCCATCCAGGGGGGAGGCAGGGATGAGCAGTTCTTC,CAIQGGGRDEQFF
TRBD1,NA,TRBJ1-2,TRBV10-3,TGTGCCATCAGTGAGCTTATCGGACAGGGGGTTGGCTACACCTTC,CAISELIGQGVGYTF
NA,NA,TRBJ1-1,TRBV6-5,TGTGCCACAGGGGTATGGGACACTGAAGCTTTCTTT,CATGVWDTEAFF
NA,NA,TRBJ2-2,TRBV24-1,TGTGCCACCAGTGATTCTTCCAGGGCCTTAAACACCGGGGAGCTGTTTTTT,CATSDSSRALNTGELFF
TRBD2,NA,TRBJ2-3,TRBV10-3,TGTGCCATCAGGGCTAGCGGGAGCACAGATACGCAGTATTTT,CAIRASGSTDTQYF
NA,NA,TRBJ2-5,TRBV7-9,TGTGCCAGCAGCTTAGAGCGGGAGACCCAGTACTTC,CASSLERETQYF
TRBD2,NA,TRBJ2-2,TRBV6-2/TRBV6-3,TGTGCCAGCAGTTATACTAGCGGTAACACCGGGGAGCTGTTTTTT,CASSYTSGNTGELFF
TRBD1,NA,TRBJ1-5,TRBV27,TGTGCCAGCGGACAGGGGTACGATCAGCCCCAGCATTTT,CASGQGYDQPQHF
NA,NA,TRBJ2-1,TRBV2,TGTGCCAGCAGTGAATGGGGCGGTGAGCAGTTCTTC,CASSEWGGEQFF